This T cell receptor (beta chain) was identified during a study of graft-versus-host responses after intestinal transplantation. The table came from immunoSEQ multiplex PCR; TCRdb's copy has only in-frame clones and leaves some out. The sample yields 130,000 or so clones, approximately 94% seen once. Germline loops: CDR1 SGHRS, CDR2 YFSETQ. The CDR3 totals 17 residues. Between the trimmed V and J ends, which lost 4 bases and 3 bases, there was a span of 22 bases. With regard to this clone: As yet, its antigen is unknown.

The TCR originated in a human donor who received an intestinal transplant. The rearrangement joins TRBV5-1 to TRBJ1-1, with D tentatively TRBD1 (5 bases). The sample was unstimulated CD4+ T cells sorted from spleen or lymph node cells, taken before intestinal transplant. In DNA form, the CDR3 reads TGCGCCAGCAGCCCCGGCACCGGGGCTCGTGTGGACACTGAAGCTTTCTTT. Translating gives CASSPGTGARVDTEAFF.